This entry is about one TCR beta chain. Its antigen is currently unknown. CDR1 and CDR2 (germline): SEHNR, FQNEAQ (reference sequence). The CDR3 sequence is 15 residues long. Trimming took off 4 bases at V and 7 bases at J, with 16 bases between the two ends. Primers: 60 Vbeta forward and 13 Jbeta reverse. Assay: immunoSEQ multiplex PCR; the TCRdb copy retains only in-frame clones and omits some. The sample includes about 160,000 clones, over 70% of them seen just once. These data are taken from a study of cytomegalovirus exposure and HLA in healthy donors. Study-level information: Prior work identified more than 90 million unique TCR beta sequences in around 170 million T cells.

Study-wide results and caveats: The authors judged a highly shared variant cluster likely a sequencing artifact. The study put under 200 TCR beta chains on its list as cytomegalovirus-associated.

The receptor comes from a woman aged 45 to 65 in good health and CMV-seropositive. The chain uses TRBV7-9 and TRBJ1-4; D is perhaps TRBD1 (6 bases). Sequencing used PBMCs. The CDR3 sequence is CASSSHRDEGEKLFF. The CDR3 nucleotides read TGTGCCAGCAGCTCCCACAGGGACGAAGGTGAAAAACTGTTTTTT.